This entry features one T cell receptor beta chain sequence. This receptor's antigen is unknown. No per-base quality is available; no much larger clone lies one base away. These data come from a study of T cell responses to AZD1222 COVID-19 vaccine (dated by TCRdb to about 2021). Describing the broader study: TCR sequencing was performed for fewer than 250 trial participants, of whom around 200 were given two doses of AZD1222 and approximately 25 were given two doses of MenACWY control vaccine. Trial participants were enrolled into age subgroups of 18-55, 56-69 and 70-plus years, which contained about 150, 27 and 61 TCR-sequenced participants, respectively. Summary of the overall study and its limitations: Participants were mostly white British, with more females than males. The authors suggested clonal diversity may have been underestimated. In the small 56-69-year group, the increase in depth fell short of significance, most likely because of low power. The vaccine-associated CD4 TCRs covered the entire spike protein, and the dominant responses fell in regions 160-218 and 743-854. Spike-specific TCR breadth and depth rose significantly after two AZD1222 doses compared with day 0 and with MenACWY recipients. Because no day 14 peak-response samples were available, repertoires were characterized only after the peak T cell response. Reportedly, close to half of the unique spike-specific TCRs recognized epitopes lying outside the regions that are mutated in the B.1.351 and B.1.1.7 variants. Conclusions about previously exposed vaccinees are limited because only five to seven AZD1222 recipients were SARS-CoV-2 seropositive at baseline.

The CDR3 regions of human TCRbeta chains were subjected to immunosequencing. The paper's processing steps were these. TCRs in the repertoires were matched against a reference library of SARS-CoV-2-specific TCRs that had been generated with the MIRA antigen-specificity platform. Breadth was defined as the fraction of unique TCRs that were SARS-CoV-2-associated. Depth was defined as the fraction of total T cells that were SARS-CoV-2-associated. Using the MIRA data, each spike-specific TCR was assigned both to the spike region to which the TCR was reactive and to a CD4 or CD8 class. Log10-transformed breadth and depth values were compared by one-way ANOVA with Sidak's multiple comparisons tests. Held by TCRdb, this immuneACCESS table contains in-frame sequences only and omits some clones. Under half of the omission traces to an unresolved V gene where checked; the cause of the rest is unknown. The V and J calls and clone size come from that table; D and trimming were worked out from the DNA. Recorded for this sample are about 150,000 clones; 91% of them occurred a single time. Roughly 3.8% of the sample belongs to the ten largest clones.

The sample's time point label is to be understood as: about 28 days (+/-7) after the second vaccine dose. Because spike-specific TCR depth and breadth did not differ between the two schedules, AZD1222 recipients who got a second dose at roughly 4 weeks were pooled with those who got a second dose at roughly 12 weeks. The vaccinee samples were drawn from two UK trials, COV001 and COV002, one of which was a single-blind randomized controlled phase 2/3 trial testing AZD1222 (ChAdOx1 nCoV-19) in healthy adults. For TCRbeta chain sequencing, PBMC samples were collected from trial participants at day 0 and at day 28 after the second dose. The germline V and J ends show losses of 8 bases and 7 bases respectively, and no gene match explains 16 bases of the junction. CDR1 and CDR2 are drawn from the germline V gene: SNHLY, FYNNEI. The CDR3 contains 17 residues, cysteine and phenylalanine counted. The entry retains the CDR3 DNA only, 51 bases that are in frame from base 1.

The TCR sequence derives from an adult who received the AZD1222 COVID-19 vaccine. The chain joins TRBV2 to TRBJ1-6; TRBD1 aligns with 8 central bases. This sample comprised peripheral blood, obtained 28 days after the second AZD1222 dose. The DNA reads TGTGCCAGCTCGATCTACCAGGACAGGGAGTTCAATTCACCCCTCCACTTT. Its translation reads: CASSIYQDREFNSPLHF.